This T cell receptor beta chain derives from a study of blood T cell repertoires in COVID-19. As for the study in general: The United States, Italy and Spain provided the acute and convalescent COVID-19 samples. PBMCs, B-cell-depleted T cells, or T cells were the source of the cDNA or gDNA that made up the material.

Repertoires were generated with immunoSEQ multiplex PCR, while TCRdb's copy carries only in-frame clones and drops some. The sample carries 300,000 to 400,000 clones, 80% to 90% recorded once. Trimming cost V 6 bases and J 8 bases, with 14 bases left between them. There are 13 residues in the CDR3. Germline lookup yields CDR1 LNHDA and CDR2 SQIVND (reference sequence). V usage is TRBV19 and J usage is TRBJ2-1; maybe TRBD1 (5 bases). The source is an older woman with COVID-19, enrolled during active disease. Sequencing input: peripheral blood. This CDR3 reads CASSLGLVHEQFF. Written as DNA, the CDR3 is TGTGCCAGTAGCCTGGGGCTAGTGCATGAGCAGTTCTTC.